This T cell receptor (beta chain) was retrieved from a study of blood T cells in healthy people across ages. Study summary: Capturing about one barcoded beta molecule per two T cells was achieved by template switching.

Per germline, CDR1 ENHRY and CDR2 SYGVKD. The CDR3 consists of 13 residues. V shed 1 base and J shed 12 bases, with 14 bases lying between them. Study results and caveats: Considered underestimates were the diversity estimates obtained from one million T cells.

A second roughly 6 to 12 cycle PCR used barcoded and J-beta primers. One entry per CDR3 protein results from TCRdb running MiXCR on the 5' RACE reads. The data show about 1.8 million distinct CDR3 sequences, with around 50% seen just once and roughly 2.1% held by the top ten. As regards this clonotype: Its antigen is undetermined.

This sequence joins TRBV10-3 and TRBJ2-3; possible D gene TRBD2, 5 bases. This TCR was recovered from a woman aged 40 to 55 in good health. What was sequenced was blood. CDR3 sequence reads: CAISEYVGNRQYF. The DNA for the CDR3 is TGTGCCATCAGTGAGTACGTCGGGAATCGCCAGTATTTT.